The entry below gives a single TCR beta chain sequence along with its context. Its antigen is not known. The sample originates from a study of T cell responses to AZD1222 COVID-19 vaccine. The study, taken as a whole, reports: Reportedly, nearly half the spike-specific TCRs target unmutated variant regions.

The CDR3 extends over 12 amino acids. Germline CDR1 is ENHRY and CDR2 is SYGVKD. V was pared by 7 bases and J by 3 bases, with 9 bases between. TCRdb keeps only in-frame clones here, not all; method: immunoSEQ multiplex PCR. The sample contains 100,000 to 150,000 clones, 90% of which appear only once. The origin of this receptor is an adult in good health. The V and J genes are TRBV10-3 and TRBJ2-5, with a weak D call TRBD1 (5 bases). The sequences come from peripheral blood, collected on day 0 of AZD1222 vaccination. Here the CDR3 DNA reads TGTGCCATCAAAGGGGTAGAAGAGACCCAGTACTTC. Translating gives CAIKGVEETQYF.